This paragraph covers one TCR beta chain sequence. Its antigen is still unknown. Per-nucleotide qualities are absent, and no much larger clonotype sits a single base away. This specimen comes from a study of cytotoxic CD8 clonotypes in ibrutinib-treated CLL listed by TCRdb under 2021. Concerning the study at large: The cohort was composed of some ten relapsed/refractory and roughly 16 treatment-naive patients; IGHV unmutated status was identified in about 17 patients. Longitudinal samples were available for about 30% of the 86 trial participants. An average of 255,043 productive templates and 94,082 productive rearrangements was obtained per sample. Response samples were obtained after a median of 12 months of treatment, with a range of roughly 6 to 36 months. Responses were partial in roughly 24 patients and complete in 2; after median around 72 months follow-up, about 14 stayed in remission and roughly twelve progressed. Cryopreserved peripheral blood mononuclear cells were collected before treatment, at response, and at either disease progression or sustained remission. General findings and caveats noted by the study authors: Baseline clonality exceeded that of age-matched healthy donors and correlated strongly with circulating CD8+ T-cell counts. An increase in clonality was observed at ibrutinib response, with clonality remaining stable during sustained remission and falling back toward baseline at progression. Sampling times were not matched between sustained-remission and progressing patients, and lymph node repertoires were not studied. Public clonotypes were found to be uncommon and were observed to contract or remain stable during treatment; the increase in clonality was shown to reflect expansion of private clonotypes at ibrutinib response.

Each clonotype received, on average, 10x coverage in deep resolution sequencing performed on a MiSeq, where the target depth lay between 1 in 1 million and 1 in 200,000 T cells. The immunoSEQ hsTCRB Kit was used to generate TCR beta libraries. Per the authors' processing: The data were analyzed with ImmunoSEQ Analyzer and ImmunoSEQ Data Assistant, and V, D and J gene assignments followed IMGT definitions. Clonality, which ranges from 0 to 1, was calculated as one minus the normalized Shannon entropy of productive rearrangement frequencies. Only overrepresented clonotypes making up at least 0.05% of the repertoire of each patient were included in the public clonotype analysis. Some 13 age-matched healthy donor repertoires from immuneACCESS served as clonality controls. TCRdb limited this immuneACCESS table to in-frame rearrangements with V and J called. A share of clones is missing; checked studies link under half to unresolved V genes, and the rest is unexplained. That table supplies the V and J calls and clone size; D and trimming were determined from the DNA. Within this sample are roughly 38,000 clones, with 49% of them counted one time only. The top ten hold about 19% of the sample.

Ends trimmed: V by 6 bases, J by 1 base; bases unmatched to a gene: 7. In the germline V gene, CDR1 corresponds to SGHAT and CDR2 to FQNNGV. There are 15 amino acids in the CDR3, from cysteine to phenylalanine inclusive. Of all the DNA, just the CDR3 is kept, 45 bases in frame from base 1. For TCR beta library preparation, approximately 2.2 micrograms of genomic DNA were isolated from cryopreserved PBMCs. High-throughput TCR beta sequencing was performed on longitudinal blood samples from CLL patients receiving ibrutinib monotherapy. The patients were enrolled in a single-center, open-label phase 2 trial of ibrutinib monotherapy.

The sample here was PBMCs, taken before ibrutinib treatment. The V and J genes are TRBV11-2 and TRBJ2-7; a stretch of 9 junction bases matches TRBD1. This TCR was recovered from a human donor with chronic lymphocytic leukemia. Here is the DNA: TGTGCCAGCAGGGGGGGACAGGGTTTTTCCTACGAGCAGTACTTC. Its product reads: CASRGGQGFSYEQYF.